The 18 T cell receptor beta chains in this list originate from one sample, sequenced in a study of liver allograft versus peripheral blood T cells. Overall study: The study compared liver allograft T cell receptor repertoires against peripheral blood repertoires of liver transplant recipients.

MiXCR, applied by TCRdb to the reads, yields one record per CDR3 protein. The sample has 2,800 or so distinct CDR3 sequences, about 15% seen once; the top ten hold approximately 22%. The receptors come from a human patient who had a liver transplant. The graft donor may be the source of some T cells.

This clonotype was seen only once. The V gene is TRBV25-1, the J gene TRBJ1-1; D gene uncertain. The CDR3 has 11 amino acids. Germline V CDR1 and CDR2: MGHDK, SYGVNS. The V end lost 7 bases, the J end lost 2 bases, and 5 bases lay between the germline ends. The CDR3 spells CASNSNTEAFF. In nucleotides, the CDR3 is TGTGCCAGCAACAGTAACACTGAAGCTTTCTTT.

This clonotype is categorized as medium-sized. The chain uses TRBV24-1 and TRBJ1-1; D not certain. The CDR3 runs 12 residues. Per the germline V gene, CDR1 is KGHDR and CDR2 is SFDVKD. Trimming stripped 7 bases from V and 5 bases from J, with 10 bases between. The CDR3 loop reads CATRGSNTEAFF. The CDR3, as DNA: TGTGCCACCAGAGGGAGCAATACTGAAGCTTTCTTT.

Note on this clonotype: A far larger clone is off by one base, so a read error is likely. The V gene is TRBV27, the J gene TRBJ2-7; D remains unclear. The germline V gene encodes CDR1 MNHEY and CDR2 SMNVEV (reference sequence). Trimming took off 2 bases at V and 7 bases at J, with 18 bases between the two ends. This CDR3 has 15 residues. For the CDR3, the DNA is TGTGCCAGCAGTTTACTAGAAAGCTCCTACAATGAGCAGTACTTC. It specifies CASSLLESSYNEQYF.

V and J are TRBV7-2 and TRBJ1-2; 7 nucleotides match TRBD1. J lost 3 bases, V lost 4 bases, and 8 bases had no gene match. The CDR3 consists of 15 residues. Germline V gives CDR1 SGHTA, CDR2 FQGNSA. In DNA form, the CDR3 reads TGTGCCAGCAGCTGGACAGGCTCATCTCACTATGGCTACACCTTC. Encoded protein: CASSWTGSSHYGYTF.

By sample share, this clonotype is medium-sized. The chain uses TRBV7-9 and TRBJ2-5; D is unclear. V lost 7 bases, J lost 1 base, and 10 bases lay in between. This CDR3 has 13 amino acids. Germline CDR1 SEHNR, CDR2 FQNEAQ (reference sequence). The CDR3, as DNA: TGTGCCAGCAAATCAGCCTCCCAAGAGACCCAGTACTTC. It is translated as CASKSASQETQYF.

V is TRBV12-3 or TRBV12-4 and J is TRBJ2-3; 9 bases are a match to TRBD2. The CDR3 is made up of 21 amino acids. V was clipped by 3 bases and J by 0 bases; unmatched bases: 19. CDR3 sequence reads: CASSLEGGGLAGIRSTDTQYF. The DNA for the CDR3 is TGTGCCAGCAGTTTGGAAGGGGGGGGGCTAGCGGGAATCCGCAGCACAGATACGCAGTATTTT.

This clonotype appeared many times. The chain recombines TRBV27 with TRBJ2-5; D not resolved. Germline values: CDR1 MNHEY, CDR2 SMNVEV (reference sequence). The CDR3 consists of 11 residues. The germline V and J ends were trimmed by 10 bases and 5 bases, with 11 bases remaining between them. The CDR3 region is CATRLEETQYF. The CDR3 nucleotides read TGTGCCACCAGACTTGAGGAGACCCAGTACTTC.

In its sample, this clonotype is large. The genes are TRBV9 and TRBJ1-2, with D possibly being TRBD1 (6 bases). CDR1 is SGDLS, CDR2 YYNGEE, per germline. V dropped 6 bases and J dropped 4 bases, with 22 bases sitting between them. CDR3 length: 16 residues. The CDR3 sequence: CASTSEGVGRGYGYTF. CDR3 nucleotide sequence: TGTGCCAGCACCTCAGAGGGGGTTGGCAGGGGCTATGGCTACACCTTC.

This clonotype is judged medium-sized. This sequence joins TRBV6-1 and TRBJ2-1; 7 bases fit TRBD2. CDR3 length: 13 amino acids. Germline CDR1 is MNHNS and CDR2 is SASEGT. V was clipped by 1 base and J by 12 bases; unmatched bases: 6. The CDR3 sequence is CASSEGTWEGQFF. The CDR3 DNA reads as TGTGCCAGCAGTGAAGGGACGTGGGAGGGGCAGTTCTTC.

This clonotype occurred many times. V is TRBV12-3 or TRBV12-4 and J is TRBJ1-6; D not certain. V was cut by 7 bases and J by 13 bases, with 17 bases left in between. This CDR3 has 13 residues. CDR3 sequence: CASTVGGFGPLHF. The CDR3 nucleotides are TGTGCCAGCACCGTTGGAGGGTTTGGGCCCCTCCACTTT.

This clonotype qualifies as medium-sized. The chain uses TRBV7-9 and TRBJ2-1; D call uncertain. V lost 5 bases to trimming and J lost 7 bases, with 9 bases between them. The CDR3 totals 12 residues. From germline, CDR1 is SEHNR and CDR2 FQNEAQ (reference sequence). The DNA for the CDR3 is TGTGCCAGCAGCCGCAATCAAAATGAGCAGTTCTTC. Residues: CASSRNQNEQFF. Full variable domain (rest looked up from reference TRBV7-9 and TRBJ2-1): DTGVSQNPRHKITKRGQNVTFRCDPISEHNRLYWYRQTLGQGPEFLTYFQNEAQLEKSRLLSDRFSAERPKGSFSTLEIQRTEQGDSAMYLCASSRNQNEQFFGPGTRLTVL.

This clonotype is medium-sized. The chain recombines TRBV11-2 with TRBJ2-5, with 9 bases lining up with TRBD1. The V gene's germline CDR1 is SGHAT and CDR2 FQNNGV. The CDR3 totals 14 residues. V dropped 9 bases and J dropped 4; count of bases not matched to a gene: 9. The CDR3, as DNA: TGTGCCAGTCATGGACAGGGGCCTCTAGAGACCCAGTACTTC. Its protein product is CASHGQGPLETQYF.

This clonotype was counted many times. This rearrangement joins TRBV5-6 to TRBJ2-2, with 7 bases matching TRBD1. Trimming removed 3 bases from V and 6 bases from J; junction bases left unmatched: 2. Germline values: CDR1 SGHDT, CDR2 YYEEEE. This CDR3 is 13 amino acids long. CDR3 region: CASSSTGPGELFF. The CDR3 DNA reads as TGTGCCAGCAGCTCGACAGGGCCCGGGGAGCTGTTTTTT.

Relative to its sample, this clonotype is medium-sized. The J gene is TRBJ1-6, the V gene TRBV19; maybe TRBD1 (5 bases). This CDR3 region has 15 residues. The V end lost 3 bases, the J end lost 10 bases, and 16 bases lay between the germline ends. Germline CDR1 reads LNHDA; CDR2 reads SQIVND (reference sequence). CDR3 in amino acids: CASSISELGESPLHF. In DNA form, the CDR3 reads TGTGCCAGTAGTATTTCAGAACTGGGGGAATCACCCCTCCACTTT. The full variable domain, in which reference TRBV19 and TRBJ1-6 provide the parts outside the CDR3, is DGGITQSPKYLFRKEGQNVTLSCEQNLNHDAMYWYRQDPGQGLRLIYYSQIVNDFQKGDIAEGYSVSREKKESFPLTVTSAQKNPTAFYLCASSISELGESPLHFGNGTRLTVT.

V is TRBV25-1 and J is TRBJ2-7; 8 bases match TRBD1. The V gene's germline CDR1 is MGHDK and CDR2 SYGVNS. The length of the CDR3 is 14 residues. The V gene end was trimmed by 3 bases and the J gene end by 2 bases; junction bases not matched to a gene: 3. The CDR3 region is CASSELGQAYEQYF. CDR3 nucleotides: TGTGCCAGCAGTGAGCTGGGACAGGCCTACGAGCAGTACTTC.

This sequence joins TRBV20-1 and TRBJ2-3; no definite D call. With 2 bases removed from V and 1 base from J, the gap between germline ends came to 13 bases. This CDR3 comprises 15 residues. The V gene's germline CDR1 is DFQATT and CDR2 SNEGSKA (reference sequence). CDR3: CSARRLAARTDTQYF. In nucleotides, the CDR3 is TGCAGTGCTAGAAGGCTGGCGGCACGCACAGATACGCAGTATTTT.

This clonotype is labeled medium-sized. V usage is TRBV27 and J usage is TRBJ2-1; 8 bases align to TRBD2. CDR1 MNHEY and CDR2 SMNVEV come from the germline V gene (reference sequence). This CDR3 is built from 17 residues. The V gene end was trimmed by 3 bases and the J gene end by 6 bases; junction bases not matched to a gene: 13. CDR3 bases: TGTGCCAGCAGTTTCTTCCCCGGGAGGGGTTTTGTCAATGAGCAGTTCTTC. It codes for CASSFFPGRGFVNEQFF.

On this clonotype itself: A clone one base away is much larger, so this may be a read error. Since the CDR3 does not end with the conserved phenylalanine or tryptophan, this likely comes from a read error. This chain links TRBV6-1 with TRBJ2-7; D is tentatively TRBD1 or TRBD2 (6 bases each). Germline V lookup: CDR1 MNHNS, CDR2 SASEGT. V lost 5 bases and J 7 bases, leaving 9 bases between the germline ends. The CDR3 is 11 amino acids. The CDR3 sequence: CASSLGGEQYL. The CDR3 DNA reads as TGTGCCAGCAGTTTAGGGGGGGAGCAGTACCTC.